This T cell receptor beta chain is from a study of blood T cell repertoires in COVID-19. V was trimmed by 2 bases and J by 2 bases, leaving 13 bases between them. Germline loops: CDR1 MDHEN, CDR2 SYDVKM. The length of the CDR3 is 16 residues. Per the authors' pipeline: Nucleated cell counts were estimated from reference gene primer amplification. Sequenced by immunoSEQ multiplex PCR; TCRdb stores in-frame clones only, minus some. The DNA was the basis for D and trimming; V, J and clone size are from that table. The sample has a few hundred thousand clones; around 89% are singletons. The material sequenced was peripheral blood. The rearrangement links TRBV28 to TRBJ1-5, with a possible D match to TRBD1 (5 bases). This sequence was found in a young man with acute or convalescent COVID-19. CDR3 loop: CASSLRATGRNQPQHF. The CDR3 DNA reads as TGTGCCAGCAGTTTAAGGGCCACAGGACGCAATCAGCCCCAGCATTTT.